This T cell receptor (beta chain) was identified in a study of blood T cell repertoires in COVID-19. Study in general: Italy, Spain and the United States were the sources of the convalescent and acute COVID-19 samples. PBMCs, B-cell-depleted T cells, or T cells provided the cDNA or gDNA that made up the material.

As processed by the authors: Estimates of nucleated cell counts were drawn from the amplification of reference gene primers. Here immunoSEQ multiplex PCR was the method, and the copy in TCRdb shows in-frame clones only, minus some. For V, J and clone size, that table is used; D and trimming come from the DNA. The profile covers around 250,000 clones, with roughly 84% appearing a single time and over 1.5% taken by the ten largest. Germline V CDR1 and CDR2: SGHTA, FQGNSA. This CDR3 has 18 amino acids. The junction had 14 bases not matched to a gene; V was cut back by 1 base and J by 5 bases. The sequence was obtained from a woman aged 40 to 55 who had recovered from COVID-19. The chain couples TRBV7-2 to TRBJ1-1; 9 positions match TRBD1. The sequenced material came from peripheral blood. Here the CDR3 DNA reads TGTGCCAGCAGCTTAGGGGGGACAGGGATTGCGTTTAGGACTGAAGCTTTCTTT. Residues: CASSLGGTGIAFRTEAFF.